This TCR beta chain was recorded in a study of cytomegalovirus exposure and HLA in healthy donors. With 60 Vbeta and 13 Jbeta primers, the PCR was carried out. Data came from immunoSEQ multiplex PCR; TCRdb stores just in-frame clones and leaves some out. The repertoire holds 150,000 to 180,000 clones, with around 82% as singletons. The CDR3 covers 18 residues. In germline, CDR1 is GTSNPN, CDR2 SVGIG (reference sequence). Trimming took 4 bases from V and 0 from J; bases not matched to a gene: 13. As concerns this clone: The antigen is not known.

Whole-study results and caveats: Overall, around 160 TCR beta chains were annotated as cytomegalovirus-associated.

This clonotype was sampled from a woman in her 40s in good health and CMV-seropositive. This chain uses TRBV30 with TRBJ2-7; 12 positions match TRBD2. Specimen: PBMCs. The CDR3 loop is CAWTPGLAGSENSYEQYF. As DNA, the CDR3 is TGTGCCTGGACCCCGGGACTAGCGGGCAGCGAGAACTCCTACGAGCAGTACTTC.